The entry below gives a single TCR beta chain sequence along with its context. TCRdb independently ran MiXCR on the PCR reads; one entry per CDR3 protein. Among about 640,000 distinct CDR3 sequences listed, 20% were seen once. The data were obtained in a study of molecular identifiers for immune sequencing clone quantification. Losses at the gene ends were 8 bases for V and 2 bases for J; bases not matched to a gene: 12. The length of the CDR3 is 16 residues. Germline loops: CDR1 SGHVS, CDR2 FQNEAQ. The sequenced material came from naive CD8+ T cells from blood, with Jurkat cell RNA spiked in. Subset noted: FACS-sorted CD8+CD4-CCR7+CD45RA+ naive T cells. This chain uses TRBV7-8 with TRBJ2-7; 10 bases match TRBD1. The source is a human donor in good health. Some libraries in this study had Jurkat cell RNA spiked in. CDR3 coding DNA: TGTGCCAGCGGCTCCTTTATTGGACAGGGGGCCTACGAGCAGTACTTC. Translation gives CASGSFIGQGAYEQYF.